These 18 T cell receptor beta chains share one sample of origin, sequenced in a study of T cells in Graves' hyperthyroidism and ophthalmopathy (dated by TCRdb to the late 2010s). The method was multiplex PCR. Sequencing relied on an Illumina HiSeq 2000. TCR beta CDR3 regions were amplified from RNA transcripts. A first-round RT-PCR of the TCR CDR3 used the HTBI primer set with the Qiagen OneStep RT-PCR kit. Starting from the raw public reads, TCRdb applied fastp trimming at Q25, assembled clones with MiXCR and retained in-frame beta chains. Rows are unified per CDR3 protein, each entry keeping the most common DNA and genes. Recorded for this sample are hundreds of thousands of distinct CDR3 sequences; roughly 40% of them occurred a single time. The top ten constitute approximately 10% of the sample. Sequencing used blood. Receptors originate from a man in his late teens or twenties with Graves' hyperthyroidism.

The chain recombines TRBV10-3 with TRBJ1-3; D not certain. Between the trimmed V and J ends, which lost 7 bases and 0 bases, there was a span of 19 bases. The CDR3 is 17 residues long. Germline assignment: CDR1 ENHRY and CDR2 SYGVKD. Written as DNA, the CDR3 is TGTGCCATCAAGGACCTGAACAAGGGCCGCTCTGGAAACACCATATATTTT. Its protein product is CAIKDLNKGRSGNTIYF.

On this clonotype itself: Germline and junction disagree at one end, which may indicate a read error. The V and J genes are TRBV10-3 and TRBJ1-5; D call uncertain. This CDR3 is 17 amino acids long. Germline V gene lookup returns CDR1 ENHRY and CDR2 SYGVKD. CDR3 sequence: CASSYSADGVSNQPQHF. DNA of the CDR3: TGTGCCAGCAGTTACTCGGCGGACGGTGTTAGCAATCAGCCCCAGCATTTT.

This chain links TRBV29-1 with TRBJ2-3, with 9 bases identical to TRBD2. This CDR3 contains 15 residues. J was trimmed by 5 bases and V by 6 bases; bases with no gene match: 12. Germline CDR1 SQVTM, CDR2 ANQGSEA. CDR3 sequence: CSVIHSGGEVDTQYF. In DNA, the CDR3 is TGCAGCGTCATTCATAGCGGGGGCGAGGTAGATACGCAGTATTTT.

The chain employs TRBV19 and TRBJ2-1; 9 bases fit TRBD1. The CDR3 contains 17 residues. V lost 3 bases, J lost 8 bases, and 14 bases stayed unmatched. CDR1 and CDR2 from the germline V gene are LNHDA and SQIVND (reference sequence). The CDR3 DNA sequence: TGTGCCAGTAGTATCGCCCATACAGGGGGCGGTCGGGATGAGCAGTTCTTC. It yields the protein CASSIAHTGGGRDEQFF.

This clonotype was seen many times. The chain recombines TRBV2 with TRBJ1-1, with D possibly being TRBD1 (5 bases). The V end lost 6 bases, the J end lost 5 bases, and 13 bases lay between the germline ends. The CDR3 loop spans 13 amino acids. In germline, CDR1 is SNHLY, CDR2 FYNNEI. CDR3 amino acids: CASSPDTRTEAFF. The CDR3 DNA is TGTGCCAGCAGCCCGGACACCCGGACTGAAGCTTTCTTT.

This clonotype was seen a single time. The gene calls are TRBV15 and TRBJ2-7, with 11 positions matching TRBD2. The CDR3 is made up of 16 amino acids. From germline, CDR1 is LNHNV and CDR2 YYDKDF (reference sequence). V shed 3 bases, J shed 7 bases, and the junction held 11 bases outside the gene matches. This chain's CDR3 is CATSSPTSGGFGEQYF. The CDR3 DNA reads as TGTGCCACCAGCAGCCCAACTAGCGGGGGCTTCGGGGAGCAGTACTTC.

V and J are TRBV5-1 and TRBJ2-7, with 10 bases aligning to TRBD1. The CDR3 contains 16 residues. With V trimmed by 5 bases and J by 6 bases, 14 bases remained unmatched. Per the germline V gene, CDR1 is SGHRS and CDR2 is YFSETQ. CDR3 DNA: TGCGCCAGCAGTTCCCCGGGACAGGGGATTGCACGCGAGCAGTACTTC. Amino acids: CASSSPGQGIAREQYF.

In this sample, this clonotype turned up many times. V usage is TRBV2 and J usage is TRBJ1-5; no clear D. This CDR3 has 15 residues. V shed 6 bases and J shed 7 bases, with 19 bases lying between them. The germline CDR1 and CDR2 sequences are SNHLY and FYNNEI. The CDR3 DNA reads TGTGCCAGCAGCGACGGAGGGCGAGCGGGCCAGCCCCAGCATTTT. This encodes CASSDGGRAGQPQHF. Variable domain in full (rest from reference TRBV2 and TRBJ1-5): EPEVTQTPSHQVTQMGQEVILRCVPISNHLYFYWYRQILGQKVEFLVSFYNNEISEKSEIFDDQFSVERPDGSNFTLKIRSTKLEDSAMYFCASSDGGRAGQPQHFGDGTRLSIL.

V usage is TRBV13 and J usage is TRBJ2-2; TRBD1 agrees at 10 bases. Germline V lookup: CDR1 PRHDT, CDR2 FYEKMQ (reference sequence). This CDR3 contains 14 residues. V shed 5 bases and J 7 bases; nucleotides not matched to a gene: 4. CDR3 coding DNA: TGTGCCAGCAGCCTATGGGACAGGGGCGGGGAGCTGTTTTTT. It codes for CASSLWDRGGELFF.

This clonotype was found once. The chain recombines TRBV6-2 or TRBV6-3 with TRBJ2-5; 11 nucleotides agree with TRBD2. J gave up 5 bases and V 2 bases, and 7 bases lay outside the gene matches. Germline V gene data show CDR1 as MNHEY and CDR2 as SVGEGT. This CDR3 has 16 amino acids. The CDR3, as DNA: TGTGCCAGCAGTTACACTAGCGGGAGTGAGCGGGAGACCCAGTACTTC. This translates into CASSYTSGSERETQYF.

About this clonotype itself: One end of the junction varies from germline; a read error may be responsible. J is TRBJ2-7 and V is TRBV7-1; TRBD1 might be the D (5 bases). TRBV7-1 is an ORF, and what it does is uncertain. The CDR3 extends over 14 amino acids. CDR3 sequence reads: CASTPDGHSYGQYF. CDR3 nucleotides: TGTGCCAGCACTCCAGACGGACACTCCTACGGGCAGTACTTC.

In this sample, this clonotype turned up many times. Here the CDR3 reads CASSVGQGEPQHF. CDR3 bases: TGTGCCAGCAGCGTAGGACAGGGTGAGCCCCAGCATTTT. The chain has TRBV9 and TRBJ1-5; the match to TRBD1 covers 7 bases. With V trimmed by 0 bases and J by 8 bases, 2 bases remained unmatched. This CDR3 has 13 residues. Per the germline V gene, CDR1 is SGDLS and CDR2 is YYNGEE.

Concerning this clonotype: A read error may be the cause here, since a much bigger clone is one base away. The rearrangement joins TRBV7-2 to TRBJ1-5, with no clear D. Germline CDR1 reads SGHTA; CDR2 reads FQGNSA. V lost 2 bases and J lost 12, with 8 bases in between. The CDR3 covers 11 residues. CDR3 sequence (DNA): TGTGCCAGCAGCTTAACTAGGATCCAGCATTTT. Its protein is CASSLTRIQHF.

This chain connects TRBV19 to TRBJ2-3; the match to TRBD2 covers 7 bases. Trimming took 7 bases from V and 5 from J; bases not matched to a gene: 12. This CDR3 is 15 amino acids long. CDR1 and CDR2 from the germline V gene are LNHDA and SQIVND (reference sequence). DNA for the CDR3: TGTGCCAGTATGGAGAGGGGCGGGGGACGAGATACGCAGTATTTT. Translating gives CASMERGGGRDTQYF.

In DNA form, the CDR3 reads TGTGCCAGCAGTTCCCCCGCCGGGGGAGAGCAGTACTTC. Encoded protein: CASSSPAGGEQYF. The chain recombines TRBV28 with TRBJ2-7; D is perhaps TRBD2 (6 bases). V lost 4 bases and J 7 bases, leaving 14 bases between the germline ends. The germline CDR1 and CDR2 sequences are MDHEN and SYDVKM. This CDR3 has 13 amino acids.

This clonotype was seen once. This may be a read error: a much more frequent sequence differs by one nucleotide. The rearrangement joins TRBV2 to TRBJ2-2; 7 nucleotides line up with TRBD1. The CDR3 consists of 15 residues. In germline, CDR1 is SNHLY, CDR2 FYNNEI. The CDR3 bases are TGTGCCAGCAGGGTAGGGACAGCCGACACCGGGGAGCTGCTTTTT. Amino acids: CASRVGTADTGELLF.

This clonotype occurred a few times. The J gene is TRBJ1-1, the V gene TRBV6-6, with a tentative D call TRBD1 (5 bases). The CDR3 is 12 amino acids. The germline V gene encodes CDR1 MNHNY and CDR2 SVGAGI (reference sequence). The V gene lost 8 bases and the J gene lost 7 bases, with 14 bases spanning the gap. The DNA of the CDR3 is TGTGCCAGCTCGCGGGGGGAGAATGAAGCTTTCTTT. Its protein product is CASSRGENEAFF.

This clonotype was detected ten times or more. This rearrangement joins TRBV29-1 to TRBJ1-1; D unclear. The CDR3 is 13 residues long. The V end lost 4 bases, the J end lost 4 bases, and 13 bases lay between the germline ends. Germline V gene lookup returns CDR1 SQVTM and CDR2 ANQGSEA. The CDR3 sequence: CSVAGYLTTEAFF. CDR3 coding DNA: TGCAGCGTTGCGGGGTACCTGACCACTGAAGCTTTCTTT.